The 8 T cell receptor beta chains in this list originate from one sample, sequenced in a study of regulatory T cells in long-lasting Graves disease. Time point described: newly diagnosed GD, antithyroid drugs for less than 3 months. PBMC RNA served as the TCR library source. Assembly of TCR beta libraries relied on iRepertoire HTBI primers together with Arm-PCR of CDR3 regions. TCRdb independently ran MiXCR on the multiplex PCR reads; one entry per CDR3 protein. The sample has 350,000 to 450,000 distinct CDR3 sequences; around 17% are singletons. A further study also used this sample, focusing on T cells in Graves' hyperthyroidism and ophthalmopathy.

The sequences come from peripheral blood mononuclear cells (PBMCs), collected at new diagnosis, from a patient treated with antithyroid drugs. These receptors all stem from a man between 40 and 49 years old with Graves disease.

This clonotype was observed many times. J is TRBJ1-2 and V is TRBV7-8; 8 bases match TRBD1. The germline V gene encodes CDR1 SGHVS and CDR2 FQNEAQ. The CDR3 has 17 residues. After removal of 5 bases from V and 3 bases from J, the junction contained 14 bases not matched to a gene. CDR3 residues: CASSQYSGGIEYYGYTF. In DNA, the CDR3 is TGTGCCAGCAGCCAGTACTCAGGGGGCATAGAGTACTATGGCTACACCTTC.

This clonotype was observed many times. The J gene is TRBJ2-4, the V gene TRBV3-1; 9 nucleotides match TRBD1. This CDR3 comprises 14 residues. The V and J ends lost 4 bases and 7 bases, in that order; junction bases with no gene match: 5. Germline CDR1 and CDR2: LGHDT and YNNKEL (reference sequence). The CDR3 spells CASSLGQGGNIQYF. In DNA form, the CDR3 reads TGTGCCAGCAGCCTGGGACAGGGCGGCAACATTCAGTACTTC.

This clonotype has ten or more counts. V and J are TRBV20-1 and TRBJ2-3, with D possibly matching TRBD1 (5 bases). Germline V gene data show CDR1 as DFQATT and CDR2 as SNEGSKA (reference sequence). The CDR3 runs 14 residues. Trimming took off 6 bases at V and 5 bases at J, with 18 bases between the two ends. DNA of the CDR3: TGCAGTGCCGAGATGACAGCGTTCCAAGATACGCAGTATTTT. It codes for CSAEMTAFQDTQYF.

At least ten counts were recorded for this clonotype. This chain joins TRBV7-2 and TRBJ2-3, with 8 bases aligning to TRBD1. CDR1 and CDR2 (germline): SGHTA, FQGNSA. The CDR3 has 15 amino acids. The J segment lost 4 bases and the V segment lost 5 bases, leaving 8 bases of the junction unmatched. The CDR3 region has the DNA TGTGCCAGCAGCCCGGACAGGGTTAGGTCAGATACGCAGTATTTT. Translating it yields CASSPDRVRSDTQYF.

This clonotype was seen only a few times. The rearrangement uses TRBV11-3 and TRBJ2-2; D remains unclear. CDR3 size: 14 residues. CDR1 is SGHNT and CDR2 is YENEEA in the germline V gene. V was trimmed by 5 bases and J by 3 bases, leaving 10 bases between them. CDR3 DNA: TGTGCCAGCAGCGACACTTCATACACCGGGGAGCTGTTTTTT. This codes for CASSDTSYTGELFF.

V and J are TRBV13 and TRBJ1-3; no clear D. Per the germline V gene, CDR1 is PRHDT and CDR2 is FYEKMQ (reference sequence). CDR3 length: 14 residues. Trimming pared 7 bases from V and 0 bases from J, leaving 10 bases between. Written as DNA, the CDR3 is TGTGCCAGCACCATTTCTGACTCTGGAAACACCATATATTTT. Translated, it gives CASTISDSGNTIYF.

This clonotype was seen many times. The rearrangement links TRBV9 to TRBJ2-2; TRBD1 or TRBD2 may be the D gene (5 bases each). Germline V CDR1 and CDR2: SGDLS, YYNGEE. The CDR3 totals 18 residues. Trimming removed 5 bases from V and 5 bases from J, with 25 bases in between. The CDR3 DNA is TGTGCCAGCAGTCCTAATACCCCGGGACCCCGGATGACCGGGGAGCTGTTTTTT. The encoded protein is CASSPNTPGPRMTGELFF.

This clonotype was observed at least ten times. V and J are TRBV6-2 or TRBV6-3 and TRBJ2-3; 8 bases match TRBD1. This CDR3 contains 15 residues. The V segment lost 4 bases and the J segment 1 base; nucleotides outside the gene matches: 4. Germline V CDR1 and CDR2: MNHEY, SVGEGT. Here the CDR3 reads CASSWRQGRTDTQYF. The CDR3 region has the DNA TGTGCCAGCAGTTGGAGACAGGGGCGCACAGATACGCAGTATTTT.